This T cell receptor beta chain was observed in a study of blood T cell repertoires in COVID-19. Study-level information: PBMCs, B-cell-depleted T cells, or T cells were the source of the cDNA or gDNA that made up the material.

All enrollees were about 18 to 95 years old and from 20 to 25 US areas. All exposed participants met a person with COVID-19 within 2 weeks before entering the study. Original handling: Reference gene primer amplification in the assay estimated nucleated cell counts. Clones were read by immunoSEQ multiplex PCR, and TCRdb kept only the in-frame ones, dropping some. V and J calls and clone size are as listed in that table; D and trimming were resolved from the DNA. There are 350,000 or so clones in the sample; almost 90% occur only once, and approximately 0.97% lies in the top ten. V lost 6 bases to trimming and J lost 2 bases; unmatched junction nucleotides: 11. Germline V gene sequence: CDR1 SNHLY, CDR2 FYNNEI. The CDR3 is 16 residues long.

Material for sequencing was PBMCs or T cells enriched from blood (not recorded which). The TCR comes from a woman aged 30 to 39 who had been exposed to COVID-19. V usage is TRBV2 and J usage is TRBJ2-3, with TRBD1 identical over 7 bases. CDR3: CASSPDRARTTDTQYF. CDR3 sequence (DNA): TGTGCCAGCAGCCCAGACAGGGCAAGGACCACAGATACGCAGTATTTT.